These T cell receptor beta chains were read from a single sample in a study of shared clonotypes between healthy human individuals. This table comes from immunoSEQ multiplex PCR, and its TCRdb copy is limited to in-frame clones, with some not included. The sample yields about a million clones, under 80% seen once. Sequences were obtained from memory CD4+ T cells sorted from blood. These receptors were taken from a young man in good health. Each CDR3 is given with its conserved first and last residue. A D gene is named only where the DNA matches it firmly. Only some rows state a clone size, as once, few, many or a class for expanded clones.

len: 14
v_gene: TRBV2
abundance: NA
j_gene: TRBJ2-7
d_gene: NA
CDR3aa: CASKFFEGKGEQYF
CDR3nt: TGTGCCAGCAAATTCTTCGAGGGAAAGGGCGAGCAGTACTTC

len: 15
v_gene: TRBV10-3
abundance: NA
j_gene: TRBJ2-7
d_gene: NA
CDR3aa: CAIRRVGDGAYEQYF
CDR3nt: TGTGCCATCAGGCGAGTGGGAGATGGGGCCTACGAGCAGTACTTC

len: 16
v_gene: TRBV2
abundance: NA
j_gene: TRBJ2-3
d_gene: TRBD2
CDR3aa: CASSDGLAGSTDTQYF
CDR3nt: TGTGCCAGCAGTGACGGACTAGCGGGCTCCACAGATACGCAGTATTTT

len: 15
v_gene: TRBV6-5
abundance: NA
j_gene: TRBJ2-2
d_gene: NA
CDR3aa: CASSLRPSGTGELFF
CDR3nt: TGTGCCAGCAGTTTACGACCAAGCGGCACCGGGGAGCTGTTTTTT

len: 15
v_gene: TRBV7-3
abundance: NA
j_gene: TRBJ1-6
d_gene: NA
CDR3aa: CASSLYPRGNSPLHF
CDR3nt: TGTGCCAGCAGCTTATACCCCAGGGGTAATTCACCCCTCCACTTT

len: 13
v_gene: TRBV27
abundance: NA
j_gene: TRBJ2-7
d_gene: NA
CDR3aa: CASSTKGPYEQYF
CDR3nt: TGTGCCAGCAGCACGAAGGGGCCCTACGAGCAGTACTTC

len: 14
v_gene: TRBV4-2
abundance: NA
j_gene: TRBJ2-2
d_gene: NA
CDR3aa: CASSQAGNTGELFF
CDR3nt: TGTGCCAGCAGCCAAGCAGGGAACACCGGGGAGCTGTTTTTT

len: 14
v_gene: TRBV14
abundance: NA
j_gene: TRBJ1-6
d_gene: NA
CDR3aa: CASSPLWGKSPLHF
CDR3nt: TGTGCCAGCAGCCCCCTTTGGGGAAAGTCACCCCTCCACTTT

len: 12
v_gene: TRBV5-6
abundance: NA
j_gene: TRBJ1-4
d_gene: NA
CDR3aa: CASRKDVGKLFF
CDR3nt: TGTGCCAGCAGGAAGGACGTCGGAAAACTGTTTTTT

len: 14
v_gene: TRBV7-7
abundance: NA
j_gene: TRBJ2-1
d_gene: TRBD2
CDR3aa: CASSPGTSANEQFF
CDR3nt: TGTGCTAGCAGCCCCGGGACTAGCGCTAATGAGCAGTTCTTC

len: 11
v_gene: TRBV19
abundance: NA
j_gene: TRBJ1-2
d_gene: NA
CDR3aa: CASSLRGVTTF
CDR3nt: TGTGCCAGTAGTCTGCGGGGGGTGACCACCTTC

len: 15
v_gene: TRBV5-4
abundance: NA
j_gene: TRBJ1-1
d_gene: NA
CDR3aa: CASHLAGTQNTEAFF
CDR3nt: TGTGCCAGCCATTTGGCCGGGACACAGAACACTGAAGCTTTCTTT

len: 15
v_gene: TRBV2
abundance: NA
j_gene: TRBJ2-1
d_gene: TRBD2
CDR3aa: CASSPLRTSSNEQFF
CDR3nt: TGTGCCAGCAGCCCACTGAGGACTAGCTCCAATGAGCAGTTCTTC

len: 13
v_gene: TRBV19
abundance: NA
j_gene: TRBJ1-5
d_gene: NA
CDR3aa: CASSKRGFQPQHF
CDR3nt: TGTGCCAGTAGTAAGAGGGGGTTCCAGCCCCAGCATTTT

len: 13
v_gene: TRBV29-1
abundance: NA
j_gene: TRBJ1-4
d_gene: NA
CDR3aa: CSVPGATNEKLFF
CDR3nt: TGCAGCGTCCCCGGTGCAACTAATGAAAAACTGTTTTTT

len: 13
v_gene: TRBV5-5
abundance: NA
j_gene: TRBJ1-2
d_gene: NA
CDR3aa: CASSWGTSDGYTF
CDR3nt: TGTGCCAGCAGCTGGGGGACTTCCGATGGCTACACCTTC

len: 10
v_gene: TRBV20-1
abundance: NA
j_gene: TRBJ2-1
d_gene: NA
CDR3aa: CSVERNEQFF
CDR3nt: TGCAGTGTAGAACGAAATGAGCAGTTCTTC

len: 16
v_gene: TRBV5-4
abundance: NA
j_gene: TRBJ1-6
d_gene: NA
CDR3aa: CASSLDGGRTDRPLHF
CDR3nt: TGTGCCAGCAGCTTGGACGGGGGACGGACAGATAGGCCCCTCCACTTT

len: 15
v_gene: TRBV27
abundance: NA
j_gene: TRBJ2-1
d_gene: NA
CDR3aa: CASSLKRPNNNEQFF
CDR3nt: TGTGCCAGCAGTTTAAAGCGGCCCAACAACAATGAGCAGTTCTTC

len: 14
v_gene: TRBV5-1
abundance: once
j_gene: TRBJ2-7
d_gene: TRBD1
CDR3aa: CASSNPQGTAEQYF
CDR3nt: TGCGCCAGCAGTAACCCACAGGGGACAGCCGAGCAGTACTTC

len: 15
v_gene: TRBV11-2
abundance: NA
j_gene: TRBJ2-3
d_gene: NA
CDR3aa: CASSPGLQSTDTQYF
CDR3nt: TGTGCCAGCAGCCCGGGACTCCAAAGCACAGATACGCAGTATTTT

len: 15
v_gene: TRBV5-1
abundance: NA
j_gene: TRBJ1-1
d_gene: NA
CDR3aa: CASSSGTGQSTEAFF
CDR3nt: TGCGCCAGCAGCTCGGGGACGGGGCAGAGCACTGAAGCTTTCTTT

len: 15
v_gene: TRBV5-1
abundance: once
j_gene: TRBJ2-7
d_gene: TRBD1
CDR3aa: CASSLTGTGFYEQYF
CDR3nt: TGCGCCAGCAGCCTCACCGGGACAGGATTCTACGAGCAGTACTTC

len: 16
v_gene: TRBV7-2
abundance: NA
j_gene: TRBJ2-3
d_gene: NA
CDR3aa: CASSQGQGLVTDTQYF
CDR3nt: TGTGCCAGCAGCCAAGGCCAGGGACTGGTCACAGATACGCAGTATTTT

len: 14
v_gene: TRBV29-1
abundance: NA
j_gene: TRBJ1-1
d_gene: TRBD1
CDR3aa: CSVRGQSGGGKAFF
CDR3nt: TGCAGCGTTAGGGGACAGAGCGGCGGAGGTAAAGCTTTCTTT

len: 13
v_gene: TRBV5-6
abundance: NA
j_gene: TRBJ1-6
d_gene: NA
CDR3aa: CASSLGQNSPLHF
CDR3nt: TGTGCCAGCAGCTTGGGACAAAATTCACCCCTCCACTTT

len: 14
v_gene: TRBV5-1
abundance: once
j_gene: TRBJ1-1
d_gene: TRBD1
CDR3aa: CASSQTGPDTEAFF
CDR3nt: TGCGCCAGCAGCCAGACAGGGCCCGACACTGAAGCTTTCTTT

len: 14
v_gene: TRBV11-2
abundance: few
j_gene: TRBJ2-7
d_gene: NA
CDR3aa: CASSLAQTPYEQYF
CDR3nt: TGTGCCAGCAGCTTAGCTCAAACCCCCTACGAGCAGTACTTC